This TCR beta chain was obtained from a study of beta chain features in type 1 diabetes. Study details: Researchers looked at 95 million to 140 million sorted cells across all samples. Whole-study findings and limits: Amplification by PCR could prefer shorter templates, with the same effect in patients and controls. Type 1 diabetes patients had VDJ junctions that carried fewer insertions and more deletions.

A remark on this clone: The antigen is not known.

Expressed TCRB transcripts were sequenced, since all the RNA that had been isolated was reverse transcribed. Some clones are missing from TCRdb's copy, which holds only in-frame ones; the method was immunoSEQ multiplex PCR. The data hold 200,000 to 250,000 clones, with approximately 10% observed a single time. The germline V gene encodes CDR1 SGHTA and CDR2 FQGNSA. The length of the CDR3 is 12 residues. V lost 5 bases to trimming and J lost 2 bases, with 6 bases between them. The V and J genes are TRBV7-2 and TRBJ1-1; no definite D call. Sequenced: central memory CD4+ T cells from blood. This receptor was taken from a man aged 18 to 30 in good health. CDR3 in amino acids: CASSDYNTEAFF. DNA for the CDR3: TGTGCCAGCAGCGATTACAACACTGAAGCTTTCTTT.